This T cell receptor beta chain was recorded in a study of human T cells and chemical hapten exposure. Study-level points and caveats: Significantly greater numbers of large CDR3 similarity clusters came from expanded TCRs than from controls. There was a positive correlation between PT1 expanded TCR counts and patch test score. TCRs at high frequency, those above 1 in 1000, did not change with DPC sensitization.

This CDR3 has 9 amino acids. In germline, CDR1 is SQVTM, CDR2 ANQGSEA. V lost 3 bases to trimming and J lost 6 bases, with 2 bases between them. TCRdb re-derived calls from the RACE reads in MiXCR, one entry per CDR3 protein. The sample has around 380,000 distinct CDR3 sequences, approximately 5% seen once. Time point defined: pre-sensitization, week 0. Treatment defined: therapeutic diphenylcyclopropenone sensitization with weekly scalp DPC. This clonotype has a handful of counts. Its antigen remains unidentified. The TCR sequence derives from a woman aged 18-29 years with alopecia areata. Some clones in this sample may be carry-over from other donors' samples. The material was whole blood, obtained in connection with sensitization to the hapten diphenylcyclopropenone (DPC). This chain uses TRBV29-1 with TRBJ1-1; D is ambiguous. The CDR3 nucleotides are TGCAGCGTTGACCCTGAAGCTTTCTTT. It yields the protein CSVDPEAFF.